The clone carrying this T cell receptor (beta chain) was found a few times. As processed by the authors: Amplification of reference gene primers was used by the study to estimate nucleated cell counts. The assay was immunoSEQ multiplex PCR, and TCRdb's table has in-frame clones only and misses some. V and J calls and clone size follow that table, whereas D and trimming were derived from the DNA. Altogether 65,000 to 70,000 clones are present, around 82% being singletons, with the ten largest covering 15% to 20%. These data belong to a study of blood T cell repertoires in COVID-19. Study-level background: The origin of the acute and convalescent COVID-19 samples was the United States, Italy and Spain. PBMCs, B-cell-depleted T cells, or T cells provided the cDNA or gDNA that made up the material.

The TCR comes from an older man with active COVID-19. What was sequenced was peripheral blood.

The CDR3 spells CASRPEGPTDTQYF. CDR3 DNA sequence: TGTGCCAGTCGGCCGGAGGGCCCCACAGATACGCAGTATTTT. The chain is built from TRBV19 and TRBJ2-3; TRBD2 is a possible D gene (6 bases). CDR1 is LNHDA, CDR2 SQIVND, per germline (reference sequence). Trimming shortened V by 8 bases and J by 2 bases, and 14 bases separated the two germline ends. The CDR3 length is 14 residues.